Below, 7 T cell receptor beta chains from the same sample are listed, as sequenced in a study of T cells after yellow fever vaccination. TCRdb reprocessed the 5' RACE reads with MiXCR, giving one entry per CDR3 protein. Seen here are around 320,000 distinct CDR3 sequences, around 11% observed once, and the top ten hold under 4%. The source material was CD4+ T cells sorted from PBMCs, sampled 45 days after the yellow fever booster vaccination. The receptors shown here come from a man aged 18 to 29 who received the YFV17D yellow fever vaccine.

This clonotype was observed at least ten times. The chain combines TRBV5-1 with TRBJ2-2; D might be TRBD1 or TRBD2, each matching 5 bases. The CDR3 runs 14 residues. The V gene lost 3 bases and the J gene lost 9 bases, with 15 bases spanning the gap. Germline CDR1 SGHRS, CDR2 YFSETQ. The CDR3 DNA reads TGCGCCAGCAGCTCCCCCGGGGCCAGTAGGGAGCTGTTTTTT. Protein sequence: CASSSPGASRELFF. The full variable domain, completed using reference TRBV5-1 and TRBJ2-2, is KAGVTQTPRYLIKTRGQQVTLSCSPISGHRSVSWYQQTPGQGLQFLFEYFSETQRNKGNFPGRFSGRQFSNSRSEMNVSTLELGDSALYLCASSSPGASRELFFGEGSRLTVL.

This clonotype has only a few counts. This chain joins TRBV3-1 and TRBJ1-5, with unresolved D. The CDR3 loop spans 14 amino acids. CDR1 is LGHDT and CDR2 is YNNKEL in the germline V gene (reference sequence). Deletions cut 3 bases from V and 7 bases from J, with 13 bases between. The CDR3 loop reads CASSQERWAQPQHF. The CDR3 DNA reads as TGTGCCAGCAGCCAGGAGCGCTGGGCCCAGCCCCAGCATTTT.

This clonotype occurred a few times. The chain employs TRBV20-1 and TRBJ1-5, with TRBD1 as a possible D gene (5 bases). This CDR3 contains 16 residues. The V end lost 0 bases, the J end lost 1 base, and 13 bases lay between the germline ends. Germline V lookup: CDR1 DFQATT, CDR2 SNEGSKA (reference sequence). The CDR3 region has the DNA TGCAGTGCTAGAGATGCCCAGGGCAGGAGCAATCAGCCCCAGCATTTT. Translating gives CSARDAQGRSNQPQHF.

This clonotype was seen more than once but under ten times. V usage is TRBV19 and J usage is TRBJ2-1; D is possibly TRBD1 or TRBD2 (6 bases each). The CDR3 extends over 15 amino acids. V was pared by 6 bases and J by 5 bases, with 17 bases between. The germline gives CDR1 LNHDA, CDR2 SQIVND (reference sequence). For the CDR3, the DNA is TGTGCCAGTAGCCCGAGGGGGGCTAGGGACAATGAGCAGTTCTTC. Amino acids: CASSPRGARDNEQFF.

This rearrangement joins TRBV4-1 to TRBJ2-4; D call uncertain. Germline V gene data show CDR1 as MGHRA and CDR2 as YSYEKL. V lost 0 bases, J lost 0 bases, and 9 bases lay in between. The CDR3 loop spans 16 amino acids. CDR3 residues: CASSQEGLVAKNIQYF. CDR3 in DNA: TGCGCCAGCAGCCAAGAAGGGCTCGTAGCCAAAAACATTCAGTACTTC.

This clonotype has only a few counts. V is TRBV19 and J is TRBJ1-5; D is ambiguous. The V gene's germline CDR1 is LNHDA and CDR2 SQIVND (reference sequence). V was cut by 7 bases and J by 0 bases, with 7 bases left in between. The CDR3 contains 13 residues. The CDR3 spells CASNGYSNQPQHF. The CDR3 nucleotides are TGTGCCAGTAACGGTTATAGCAATCAGCCCCAGCATTTT.

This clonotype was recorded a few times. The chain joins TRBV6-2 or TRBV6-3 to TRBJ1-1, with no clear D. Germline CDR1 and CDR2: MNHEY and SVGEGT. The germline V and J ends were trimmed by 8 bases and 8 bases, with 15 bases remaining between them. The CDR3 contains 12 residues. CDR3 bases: TGTGCCAGCCGGGGTTTCAACCTCGAAGCTTTCTTT. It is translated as CASRGFNLEAFF.